Each of the 5 T cell receptor beta chains below was sequenced from the same sample in a study of persistence of HIV-infected CD4 T cells. Anti-CD3/anti-CD28 beads served as a nonspecific positive control stimulus. CD4+ T cells upregulating both CD40 ligand and CD69 were sorted as responding cells. This was the immunoSEQ version 4 assay in survey mode. Clones were sequenced by immunoSEQ multiplex PCR, and TCRdb holds only the in-frame ones, with some missing. The table includes about 46,000 clones, approximately 90% detected once. These TCRs' antigens remain unknown. The specimen comprised CD4+ T cells sorted from PBMCs after approximately 19-hour stimulation, sampled from a patient who received antiretroviral therapy. The receptors derive from an adult woman with HIV who was CMV-seropositive.

The chain has TRBV5-6 and TRBJ2-3, with D maybe TRBD1 (7 bases). V was shortened by 3 bases and J by 3 bases, with 20 bases between the two germline ends. Germline assignment: CDR1 SGHDT and CDR2 YYEEEE. This CDR3 region has 17 residues. The DNA of the CDR3 is TGTGCCAGCAGCTCTTGGGGGGCACAGGGGAGGACAGATACGCAGTATTTT. Encoded protein: CASSSWGAQGRTDTQYF.

CDR3 sequence (DNA): TGTGCCATCAGTGTGGAGGAGCGCTACGAGCAGTACTTC. It specifies CAISVEERYEQYF. J is TRBJ2-7 and V is TRBV10-3; perhaps TRBD2 as D (5 bases). V lost 4 bases, J lost 3 bases, and 10 bases lay in between. The CDR3 spans 13 residues. Germline lookup yields CDR1 ENHRY and CDR2 SYGVKD.

The chain is built from TRBV15 and TRBJ1-1; TRBD1 agrees at 8 bases. The CDR3 has 16 residues. J was trimmed by 8 bases and V by 3 bases; bases with no gene match: 14. Germline loops: CDR1 LNHNV, CDR2 YYDKDF (reference sequence). The CDR3 spells CATSSKQGGAKLEAFF. The CDR3 DNA reads TGTGCCACCAGCAGTAAACAGGGGGGGGCAAAACTCGAAGCTTTCTTT.

This chain joins TRBV6-2 or TRBV6-3 and TRBJ1-2; D is possibly TRBD1 (5 bases). Germline V gene sequence: CDR1 MNHEY, CDR2 SVGEGT. This CDR3 region has 14 residues. V lost 5 bases to trimming and J lost 3 bases, with 13 bases between them. The CDR3 region has the DNA TGTGCCAGCAGTCCCGGGACCGACTACTATGGCTACACCTTC. It yields the protein CASSPGTDYYGYTF.

This clone was detected once. The chain uses TRBV7-9 and TRBJ2-1, with 11 positions matching TRBD2. V lost 1 base to trimming and J lost 13 bases; unmatched junction nucleotides: 6. This CDR3 is built from 14 residues. The germline V gene encodes CDR1 SEHNR and CDR2 FQNEAQ (reference sequence). The CDR3 nucleotides are TGTGCCAGCAGCTTAGGGTTTAGCGGGGGGGACCAGTTCTTC. Its protein is CASSLGFSGGDQFF.